These T cell receptor beta chains were read from a single sample in a study of blood T cell repertoires in COVID-19. The data were produced by immunoSEQ multiplex PCR, yet TCRdb's version contains in-frame clones alone and is incomplete. The sample holds 250,000 to 300,000 clones, about 87% seen once. Sequencing used peripheral blood. These receptors originate from a woman in her thirties or forties with acute or convalescent COVID-19. Both conserved end residues are part of each CDR3. The order of the fields is clone size, V gene, D gene, CDR3 length, J gene, CDR3 DNA, CDR3 protein. A D gene is named only where the DNA matches it firmly. The size of a clone is reported for some rows only, either as once, few or many, or as a class for expanded clones.

-	TRBV20-1	-	13	TRBJ1-2	TGCAGTGCTAGTCTTCCAGGGGTTTATGGCTACACCTTC	CSASLPGVYGYTF
-	TRBV7-2	-	13	TRBJ2-5	TGTGCCAGCAGCTTAGCGCGTCCGGAGACCCAGTACTTC	CASSLARPETQYF
-	TRBV3-1/TRBV3-2	TRBD2	18	TRBJ2-5	TGTGCCAGCAGCCAAGTCGGTGGTCCCGCGGGGGGGATGGAGACCCAGTACTTC	CASSQVGGPAGGMETQYF
once	TRBV27	-	13	TRBJ1-5	TGTGCCAGCTCTAGTTCCGGGGGGCAGCCCCAGCATTTT	CASSSSGGQPQHF
-	TRBV10-2	TRBD1	15	TRBJ1-2	TGCGCCAGCAGTCTAAAGACAGGGGGCATCTATGGCTACACCTTC	CASSLKTGGIYGYTF
-	TRBV29-1	-	13	TRBJ1-5	TGCAGCGCATCCCAGGGATACAATCAGCCCCAGCATTTT	CSASQGYNQPQHF
-	TRBV19	TRBD1	14	TRBJ2-1	TGTGCCAGCAACCGACAGGGAACCTACAATGAGCAGTTCTTC	CASNRQGTYNEQFF
-	TRBV30	TRBD1	14	TRBJ1-2	TGTGCCTGGATTCGGACAGGTGTCGAATATGGCTACACCTTC	CAWIRTGVEYGYTF
-	TRBV14	-	15	TRBJ1-6	TGTGCCAGCAGCCAGGGAACTACAGGGTTTTCACCCCTCCACTTT	CASSQGTTGFSPLHF
-	TRBV7-3	-	17	TRBJ2-2	TGTGCCAGCAGCTTAGCGGGGCGCCGGGTTGTGACCGGGGAGCTGTTTTTT	CASSLAGRRVVTGELFF
-	TRBV12-3/TRBV12-4	TRBD1	13	TRBJ1-2	TGTGCCAGCAGTGCCCCGGGACAGAATGGCTACACCTTC	CASSAPGQNGYTF
-	TRBV9	TRBD2	16	TRBJ2-1	TGTGCCAGCAGCGTAGGGAAGCGGGGGGTGTTCAATGAGCAGTTCTTC	CASSVGKRGVFNEQFF
-	TRBV18	TRBD1	15	TRBJ1-3	TGTGCCAGCTCACCAGAGACAGGGGTCGGAAACACCATATATTTT	CASSPETGVGNTIYF
-	TRBV20-1	-	13	TRBJ1-4	TGCAGTGCTCGTGACGGACAGAATGAAAAACTGTTTTTT	CSARDGQNEKLFF
-	TRBV6-5	-	15	TRBJ2-2	TGTGCCAGCAGTATGCGACAGGCCCACACCGGGGAGCTGTTTTTT	CASSMRQAHTGELFF
-	TRBV10-2	TRBD1	15	TRBJ2-3	TGCGCCAGCAGCCAAAACAGGGGACCCCCAGATACGCAGTATTTT	CASSQNRGPPDTQYF
-	TRBV13	TRBD1	14	TRBJ1-1	TGTGCCAGCAGCTTAGGCGAACAGGGGAGGAAAGCTTTCTTT	CASSLGEQGRKAFF
-	TRBV19	-	17	TRBJ1-1	TGTGCCAGTAGTATAGGCAGGCTCTCCCCTCGGGGCACTGAAGCTTTCTTT	CASSIGRLSPRGTEAFF
-	TRBV4-1	-	14	TRBJ1-1	TGCGCCAGCGGGGAGGGAGGGTCGAACACTGAAGCTTTCTTT	CASGEGGSNTEAFF
few	TRBV5-6	TRBD1	14	TRBJ1-1	TGTGCCAGCAGCTGGGACAGGGGGCTCGCTGAAGCTTTCTTT	CASSWDRGLAEAFF
-	TRBV27	-	12	TRBJ1-1	TGTGCCAGCTACTCACCGGGCACTGAAGCTTTCTTT	CASYSPGTEAFF
-	TRBV5-4	-	15	TRBJ1-4	TGTGCCAGCAGCCAGTGGGATGCGGGATCTGAAAAACTGTTTTTT	CASSQWDAGSEKLFF
-	TRBV5-5	-	16	TRBJ1-1	TGTGCCAGCAGCGCCCGGGTCGTAGTCCTGAACACTGAAGCTTTCTTT	CASSARVVVLNTEAFF
-	TRBV2	-	12	TRBJ2-2	TGTGCCAGCAGAACCGGGAGCGGGGAGCTGTTTTTT	CASRTGSGELFF
-	TRBV10-3	-	13	TRBJ2-1	TGTGCCATCAGTGAGTCTAGAGAGAATGAGCAGTTCTTC	CAISESRENEQFF
-	TRBV2	TRBD1	13	TRBJ1-2	TGTGCCAGCAGTGAGGGACAGGATTATGGCTACACCTTC	CASSEGQDYGYTF
-	TRBV9	-	13	TRBJ2-4	TGTGCCAGCAGCGTAGATCGGGGGAACATTCAGTACTTC	CASSVDRGNIQYF
-	TRBV5-1	-	15	TRBJ1-2	TGCGCCAGCAGCTTGGGCGCAGGGCAACTCTATGGCTACACCTTC	CASSLGAGQLYGYTF
-	TRBV18	-	13	TRBJ1-2	TGTGCCAGCTCACCAGCGCGGAACTATGGCTACACCTTC	CASSPARNYGYTF
-	TRBV28	-	15	TRBJ1-6	TGTGCCAGCAGTCCCACGACCGGGGGGATATCACCCCTCCACTTT	CASSPTTGGISPLHF
-	TRBV3-1/TRBV3-2	-	15	TRBJ1-3	TGTGCCAGCAGCCAAGGAGGGAGGGCTGGAAACACCATATATTTT	CASSQGGRAGNTIYF
-	TRBV7-9	-	15	TRBJ2-3	TGTGCCAGCGCCTCGAGGAGCGGGAGCACAGATACGCAGTATTTT	CASASRSGSTDTQYF
once	TRBV11-2	-	16	TRBJ1-4	TGTGCCAGCAGCTTAGAGGTCAGGGTAACTAATGAAAAACTGTTTTTT	CASSLEVRVTNEKLFF
-	TRBV5-1	-	16	TRBJ2-1	TGCGCCAGCAGCTTCCCCAGGGGAGAGGGGATGAATGAGCAGTTCTTC	CASSFPRGEGMNEQFF
-	TRBV3-1/TRBV3-2	TRBD1	17	TRBJ2-5	TGTGCCAGCAGCAGCTGGACAGGGGGCTGGGGGCAAGAGACCCAGTACTTC	CASSSWTGGWGQETQYF
-	TRBV9	-	14	TRBJ1-4	TGTGCCAGCAGCGTAGACCCGGTGGTCGAAAAACTGTTTTTT	CASSVDPVVEKLFF
-	TRBV19	TRBD1	19	TRBJ1-5	TGTGCCAGTACCGAACAAGCTGGGCGCGGGACAGGGGGCAATCAGCCCCAGCATTTT	CASTEQAGRGTGGNQPQHF
-	TRBV13	-	14	TRBJ2-2	TGTGCCAGCAGCCCTCGGGGAACGCCCGGGGAGCTGTTTTTT	CASSPRGTPGELFF
-	TRBV9	TRBD1	14	TRBJ1-1	TGTGCCACCGGCGGGGACAGGGGGAACACTGAAGCTTTCTTT	CATGGDRGNTEAFF
-	TRBV19	TRBD1	18	TRBJ2-6	TGTGCCAGTAGTATAGATCCCCCGGGACAGGCAGGGGCCAACGTCCTGACTTTC	CASSIDPPGQAGANVLTF